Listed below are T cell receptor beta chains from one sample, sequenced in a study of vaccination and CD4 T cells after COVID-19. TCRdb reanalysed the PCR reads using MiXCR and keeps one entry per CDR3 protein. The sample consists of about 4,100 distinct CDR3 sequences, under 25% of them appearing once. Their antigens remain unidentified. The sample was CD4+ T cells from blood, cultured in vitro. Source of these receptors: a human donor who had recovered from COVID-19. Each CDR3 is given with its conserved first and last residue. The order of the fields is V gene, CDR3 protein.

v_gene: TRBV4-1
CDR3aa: CASSQDRSGGVETQYF

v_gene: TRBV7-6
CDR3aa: CASSLGGKNTEAFF

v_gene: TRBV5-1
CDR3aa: CASQRGVFTDTQYF

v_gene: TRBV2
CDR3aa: CASSRENIQYF

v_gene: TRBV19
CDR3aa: CASTSRHTEAFF

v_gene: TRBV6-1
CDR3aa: CASSEASSRVDQPQHF

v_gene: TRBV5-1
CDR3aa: CASRSGGVQETQYF

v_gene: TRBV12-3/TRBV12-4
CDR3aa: CASSPIGLMYAYTF

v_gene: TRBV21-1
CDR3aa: CASNDIGGFGGYTF

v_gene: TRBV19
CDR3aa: CASPGGMWKGNTEAFF

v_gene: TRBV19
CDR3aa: CASSIDPFYTEAFF

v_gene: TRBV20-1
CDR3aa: CSARDPEGTQYF

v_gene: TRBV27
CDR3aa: CASSRWTGRNGYTF

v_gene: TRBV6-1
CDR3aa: CASRQTGSYEQYF

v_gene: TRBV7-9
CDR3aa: CASSSDGHTGELFF

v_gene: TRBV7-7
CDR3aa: CASSRSGGPYNEQFF